Listed here are 4 T cell receptor beta chains from one sample, sequenced in a study of cytomegalovirus exposure and HLA in healthy donors. Primers: 60 Vbeta forward and 13 Jbeta reverse. The assay was immunoSEQ multiplex PCR, and TCRdb's table has in-frame clones only and misses some. The table lists about 140,000 clones, roughly three fifths of them singletons. Material: PBMCs. The source of these receptors is a woman aged 55-70 years in good health and CMV-seronegative.

V is TRBV6-5 and J is TRBJ1-2; 9 bases agree with TRBD1. Germline CDR1 reads MNHEY; CDR2 reads SVGAGI. The CDR3 runs 13 residues. V shed 10 bases and J 7 bases; nucleotides not matched to a gene: 10. Here the CDR3 reads CATLTGTGSGYTF. The CDR3 DNA reads TGTGCCACCTTAACCGGGACAGGGAGTGGCTACACCTTC.

This chain links TRBV29-1 with TRBJ2-4, with D maybe TRBD2 (5 bases). Trimming removed 3 bases at V and 9 bases at J, with 12 bases between. Germline CDR1 is SQVTM and CDR2 is ANQGSEA. The CDR3 runs to 12 residues. In DNA, the CDR3 is TGCAGCGTTGACGGGTCCGGGGTCATTCAGTACTTC. It specifies CSVDGSGVIQYF.

The chain recombines TRBV10-3 with TRBJ2-7; D is uncertain. Between the trimmed V and J ends, which lost 0 bases and 1 base, there was a span of 7 bases. Germline lookup yields CDR1 ENHRY and CDR2 SYGVKD. The CDR3 is 14 amino acids. CDR3 DNA sequence: TGTGCCATCAGTGAGTCGGGCAGGTCCTACGAGCAGTACTTC. Protein product: CAISESGRSYEQYF.

The chain uses TRBV6-4 and TRBJ1-6; 7 nucleotides match TRBD1. Losses at the gene ends were 0 bases for V and 9 bases for J; bases not matched to a gene: 17. The CDR3 totals 19 residues. Germline V gene data show CDR1 as MRHNA and CDR2 as SNTAGT. Written as DNA, the CDR3 is TGTGCCAGCAGTGACTCGAGAAAGAGTAGGGGGCGGTGGGGTTCACCCCTCCACTTT. Translated, it gives CASSDSRKSRGRWGSPLHF.